The 21 T cell receptor beta chains given below trace back to one sample, sequenced in a study of T cells in Graves' hyperthyroidism and ophthalmopathy. Amplification targeted TCR beta CDR3 regions from RNA transcripts. During a first-round RT-PCR of the TCR CDR3, the HTBI primer set was used. Using its own MiXCR run on the multiplex PCR reads, TCRdb lists one record per CDR3 protein. The profile shows 300,000 to 450,000 distinct CDR3 sequences, roughly 13% of them singletons. The specimen sequenced was blood. These receptor sequences come from a man aged 25 to 40 with Graves' hyperthyroidism that later progressed to Graves' ophthalmopathy.

In its sample, this clonotype was seen many times. V is TRBV12-3 or TRBV12-4 and J is TRBJ1-6; 7 nucleotides agree with TRBD1. Germline trimming cut 6 bases from V and 6 bases from J; bases unmatched to any gene: 14. This CDR3 region has 17 residues. As DNA, the CDR3 is TGTGCCAGCAGCCTCATCATTAGGGGGCGAGTTAATTCACCCCTCCACTTT. It is translated as CASSLIIRGRVNSPLHF.

At least ten counts were recorded for this clonotype. This chain uses TRBV7-9 with TRBJ1-5, with 7 nucleotides matching TRBD1. Germline assignment: CDR1 SEHNR and CDR2 FQNEAQ (reference sequence). Trimming took 2 bases from V and 6 from J; bases not matched to a gene: 4. The CDR3 totals 14 residues. Written as DNA, the CDR3 is TGTGCCAGCAGCTTAACAGGGGCGGGTCAGCCCCAGCATTTT. This translates into CASSLTGAGQPQHF.

This clonotype was counted between two and nine times. CDR3 residues: CASSYLWSRETQYF. The CDR3 DNA follows: TGTGCCAGCAGTTACTTATGGTCAAGGGAGACCCAGTACTTC. This chain uses TRBV6-5 with TRBJ2-5; no clear D gene. The CDR3 length is 14 residues. Trimming took 1 base from V and 5 from J, leaving 11 bases between them. Looked up from germline, CDR1 is MNHEY and CDR2 is SVGAGI.

In regard to this clonotype: This sequence may be a read error, since a much larger clone differs from it by one base. V and J are TRBV11-2 and TRBJ2-1; D gene ambiguous. CDR3 length: 15 residues. Germline V gene lookup returns CDR1 SGHAT and CDR2 FQNNGV. CDR3 loop: CASSFSANSYNGQFF. CDR3 DNA: TGTGCCAGCAGCTTTTCGGCTAACTCCTACAATGGGCAGTTCTTC.

This clonotype was seen repeatedly, ten times or more. The chain links TRBV12-3 or TRBV12-4 to TRBJ2-2; 9 bases are a match to TRBD2. Germline trimming cut 8 bases from V and 6 bases from J; bases unmatched to any gene: 13. The length of the CDR3 is 16 residues. The CDR3 loop is CASEFGGRGGAGELFF. CDR3 sequence (DNA): TGTGCCAGCGAATTCGGGGGGCGCGGGGGGGCCGGGGAGCTGTTTTTT.

This clonotype was seen ten or more times. V usage is TRBV12-3 or TRBV12-4 and J usage is TRBJ2-7; D is unresolved. V lost 1 base and J lost 6, with 7 bases in between. The CDR3 has 12 amino acids. The CDR3 DNA reads TGTGCCAGCAGTTTAGGAGGAACCGAGCAGTACTTC. Encoded protein: CASSLGGTEQYF.

The chain has TRBV4-1 and TRBJ1-4; D is unclear. Trimming pared 11 bases from V and 11 bases from J, leaving 15 bases between. This CDR3 region has 11 residues. From germline, CDR1 is MGHRA and CDR2 YSYEKL. The CDR3 bases are TGCGCCGGGCAGGAATGTTTGAAACTGTTTTTT. Amino acids: CAGQECLKLFF.

This clonotype turned up a few times. The CDR3 does not end in the conserved phenylalanine or tryptophan, so this is likely a read error. The chain links TRBV12-5 to TRBJ1-4; D is unresolved. Trimming shortened V by 6 bases and J by 7 bases, and 15 bases separated the two germline ends. Germline V gives CDR1 LGHNT, CDR2 FRNRAP. This CDR3 spans 14 amino acids. Here the CDR3 reads CASGRISEVEKLFL. CDR3 nucleotides: TGTGCTAGTGGCCGTATTTCGGAAGTTGAAAAACTGTTTCTT.

This clonotype was counted at least ten times. The chain employs TRBV28 and TRBJ1-1; D not resolved. CDR1 and CDR2 from the germline V gene are MDHEN and SYDVKM. CDR3 length: 12 amino acids. V was cut by 5 bases and J by 7 bases, with 11 bases left in between. This CDR3 is CASSTRTVEAFF. CDR3 bases: TGTGCCAGCAGTACCCGGACGGTTGAAGCTTTCTTT.

This clonotype was detected a few times. The V gene is TRBV20-1, the J gene TRBJ2-4; D unclear. CDR3 length equals 14 residues. The germline V and J ends were trimmed by 4 bases and 0 bases, with 10 bases remaining between them. Germline V CDR1 and CDR2: DFQATT, SNEGSKA (reference sequence). The CDR3 sequence is CSATRGPAKNIQYF. The DNA of the CDR3 is TGCAGTGCTACCCGTGGACCAGCCAAAAACATTCAGTACTTC.

The sample holds a few counts of this clonotype. This sequence joins TRBV20-1 and TRBJ1-2; the D is unclear. The CDR3 is 13 residues long. V shed 0 bases and J shed 7 bases, with 12 bases lying between them. Germline lookup yields CDR1 DFQATT and CDR2 SNEGSKA (reference sequence). The CDR3 DNA reads TGCAGTGCTAGAGACCAGAGATCGCGTGGCTACACCTTC. Amino acid sequence: CSARDQRSRGYTF.

Points on this clonotype: A read error may be the cause here, since a much bigger clone is one base away. Given the absence of the conserved phenylalanine or tryptophan at the CDR3 end, a read error is likely. The V and J genes are TRBV6-2 or TRBV6-3 and TRBJ2-3; D gene ambiguous. V lost 5 bases and J 4 bases, leaving 7 bases between the germline ends. The CDR3 loop spans 12 amino acids. The germline CDR1 and CDR2 sequences are MNHEY and SVGEGT. DNA of the CDR3: TGTGCCAGCAGTGATTCGGCAGATACGCAGTATTCT. Translating gives CASSDSADTQYS.

This clonotype was recorded many times. The V call is TRBV3-1, the J call TRBJ2-2; no definite D call. Germline V lookup: CDR1 LGHDT, CDR2 YNNKEL (reference sequence). Deletions cut 4 bases from V and 5 bases from J, with 14 bases between. The CDR3 contains 15 residues. The DNA of the CDR3 is TGTGCCAGCAGCCCACCGGGCTGGGGAACCGGGGAGCTGTTTTTT. As protein: CASSPPGWGTGELFF.

This clonotype has at least ten counts. The chain joins TRBV20-1 to TRBJ2-1; D is ambiguous. Germline CDR1 is DFQATT and CDR2 is SNEGSKA (reference sequence). V was pared by 1 base and J by 10 bases, with 11 bases between. CDR3 length equals 12 residues. The chain's CDR3 is CSARAEIWEQFF. DNA of the CDR3: TGCAGTGCTAGAGCCGAAATCTGGGAGCAGTTCTTC.

This clonotype was detected ten times or more. The CDR3 nucleotides read TGCGCCAGCACCTTCAACCCGGGACAGGTTAACTATGGCTACACCTTC. Its protein is CASTFNPGQVNYGYTF. This chain uses TRBV5-1 with TRBJ1-2, with 8 positions matching TRBD1. The CDR3 has 16 amino acids. The V gene end was trimmed by 6 bases and the J gene end by 1 base; junction bases not matched to a gene: 11. Germline V gene lookup returns CDR1 SGHRS and CDR2 YFSETQ. The entire variable domain, with the rest obtained from reference TRBV5-1 and TRBJ1-2, is as follows: KAGVTQTPRYLIKTRGQQVTLSCSPISGHRSVSWYQQTPGQGLQFLFEYFSETQRNKGNFPGRFSGRQFSNSRSEMNVSTLELGDSALYLCASTFNPGQVNYGYTFGSGTRLTVV.

This clonotype appeared many times. The chain is built from TRBV4-1 and TRBJ1-5; maybe TRBD1 (5 bases). Trimming stripped 1 base from V and 3 bases from J, with 13 bases between. CDR1 is MGHRA, CDR2 YSYEKL, per germline. The CDR3 is 16 amino acids. CDR3 in amino acids: CASSQVGQGPNQPQHF. CDR3 in DNA: TGCGCCAGCAGCCAAGTAGGACAAGGCCCCAATCAGCCCCAGCATTTT.

This clonotype was observed a few times. This chain links TRBV9 with TRBJ2-2; a weak D match, TRBD2 (7 bases). The germline V gene encodes CDR1 SGDLS and CDR2 YYNGEE. The CDR3 totals 17 residues. Trimming cost V 3 bases and J 2 bases, with 17 bases left between them. Here the CDR3 reads CASSGRDGGGNTGELFF. CDR3 coding DNA: TGTGCCAGCAGCGGGAGAGACGGCGGGGGCAACACCGGGGAGCTGTTTTTT.

This clonotype was detected ten times or more. V usage is TRBV6-1 and J usage is TRBJ2-1, with TRBD1 as a possible D gene (6 bases). With 7 bases removed from V and 7 bases from J, the gap between germline ends came to 20 bases. The CDR3 is 15 residues long. CDR1 is MNHNS and CDR2 is SASEGT in the germline V gene. CDR3 loop: CASTSLVRRGNEQFF. The CDR3 nucleotides are TGTGCCAGCACGTCCCTTGTGAGAAGGGGGAATGAGCAGTTCTTC.

This sequence joins TRBV7-9 and TRBJ1-4, with D uncertain. The CDR3 runs 14 residues. The germline V gene has CDR1 SEHNR and CDR2 FQNEAQ (reference sequence). The V and J ends lost 3 bases and 8 bases respectively, with 13 bases between them. CDR3: CASSFVQDGEKLFF. CDR3 DNA: TGTGCCAGCAGCTTTGTTCAGGACGGGGAAAAACTGTTTTTT.

The chain couples TRBV11-2 to TRBJ2-2; D unclear. Trimming took off 2 bases at V and 4 bases at J, with 5 bases between the two ends. Germline lookup yields CDR1 SGHAT and CDR2 FQNNGV. The CDR3 spans 13 residues. The CDR3 DNA reads as TGTGCCAGCAGCTTATTAACCACCGGGGAGCTGTTTTTT. Translating gives CASSLLTTGELFF. Filled out from reference TRBV11-2 and TRBJ2-2, the complete variable domain reads EAGVAQSPRYKIIEKRQSVAFWCNPISGHATLYWYQQILGQGPKLLIQFQNNGVVDDSQLPKDRFSAERLKGVDSTLKIQPAKLEDSAVYLCASSLLTTGELFFGEGSRLTVL.

This clonotype was seen many times. The V and J genes are TRBV11-3 and TRBJ1-1; TRBD1 aligns across 8 bases. Germline-derived CDR1 and CDR2 are SGHNT and YENEEA. The CDR3 loop spans 15 amino acids. V lost 3 bases and J lost 3; bases outside the gene matches: 6. This chain's CDR3 is CASSLGQGAYTEAFF. The DNA for the CDR3 is TGTGCCAGCAGCTTGGGGCAGGGGGCGTACACTGAAGCTTTCTTT.